Detailed here is one T cell receptor beta chain. At one end, the junction sequence differs from germline, possibly due to a read error. In the original processing: Amplification of reference gene primers provided the estimated nucleated cell counts. Only in-frame clones appear in the TCRdb table, and some are missing; sequencing was by immunoSEQ multiplex PCR. V, J and clone size reflect that table, while D and trimming were determined from the DNA. The sample consists of about 44,000 clones, around nine tenths of them appearing once. The CDR3 runs to 14 residues. Germline assignment: CDR1 SEHNR and CDR2 FQNEAQ (reference sequence). This record belongs to a study of blood T cell repertoires in COVID-19. Study-level information: Both acute and convalescent COVID-19 samples were obtained from the United States, Italy and Spain. Sources were T cells, B-cell-depleted T cells, or PBMCs; the material itself was cDNA or gDNA.

The receptor was derived from a woman in her thirties or forties with acute or convalescent COVID-19. Sequenced input: peripheral blood. The genes are TRBV7-9 and TRBJ1-2; D might be TRBD1 (5 bases). The CDR3 nucleotides read TGTGCCAGCAGTTCTGCCGGGGGTAGCGGTATAGGGGACTTC. Its protein is CASSSAGGSGIGDF.